A selection of T cell receptor beta chains follows, all from one sample in a study of blood T cell repertoires in COVID-19. Profiling relied on immunoSEQ multiplex PCR, and the TCRdb table lists in-frame clones only, not all of them. The sample lists roughly 150,000 clones, around 80% occurring once. Sequencing was performed on peripheral blood. The receptors were gathered from a woman between 70 and 85 years old who had recovered from COVID-19. CDR3s include the opening cysteine and the closing phenylalanine or tryptophan. A D gene is named only where the DNA matches it firmly. Size values are once, few and many counts, or a class for expanded clones, and some rows have none.

V,D,size,length,J,CDR3,DNA
TRBV29-1,NA,NA,13,TRBJ2-3,CSVPWASTDTQYF,TGCAGCGTTCCTTGGGCAAGCACAGATACGCAGTATTTT
TRBV12-3/TRBV12-4,NA,NA,13,TRBJ2-7,CASNQEAGYEQYF,TGTGCCAGCAACCAGGAGGCGGGGTACGAGCAGTACTTC
TRBV24-1,TRBD1,NA,15,TRBJ1-6,CATSAAGGPNSPLHF,TGTGCCACCAGTGCGGCAGGGGGTCCGAATTCACCCCTCCACTTT
TRBV7-3,TRBD2,NA,16,TRBJ2-1,CASSSPASGDYNEQFF,TGTGCCAGCAGCTCCCCGGCTAGCGGGGACTACAATGAGCAGTTCTTC
TRBV5-1,NA,NA,14,TRBJ2-7,CASSLGGPPYEQYF,TGCGCCAGCAGCTTGGGGGGGCCCCCCTACGAGCAGTACTTC
TRBV29-1,TRBD2,NA,13,TRBJ2-1,CSRSSGGPNEQFF,TGCAGCCGGTCAAGCGGGGGCCCCAATGAGCAGTTCTTC
TRBV27,TRBD1,NA,13,TRBJ1-1,CASGGQGGFLAFF,TGTGCCAGCGGAGGACAGGGCGGATTTCTAGCTTTCTTT
TRBV10-3,TRBD2,NA,16,TRBJ2-4,CAISEGASGGLVIQYF,TGTGCCATCAGTGAAGGTGCTAGCGGGGGCCTCGTAATTCAGTACTTC
TRBV29-1,TRBD1,NA,12,TRBJ1-1,CSSGGSNTEAFF,TGCAGCTCAGGGGGATCCAACACTGAAGCTTTCTTT
TRBV5-1,TRBD1,few,15,TRBJ1-1,CASSLDRGGSTEAFF,TGCGCCAGCAGCTTGGACAGGGGTGGGAGCACTGAAGCTTTCTTT
TRBV3-1/TRBV3-2,NA,NA,16,TRBJ2-3,CASSPGLWGGTDTQYF,TGTGCCAGCAGCCCAGGGTTGTGGGGGGGCACAGATACGCAGTATTTT
TRBV7-3,TRBD2,NA,14,TRBJ2-5,CASSPGGGQETQYF,TGTGCCAGCAGCCCCGGGGGGGGGCAAGAGACCCAGTACTTC
TRBV24-1,NA,once,14,TRBJ1-2,CATSDYRQNYGYTF,TGTGCCACCAGTGACTACAGACAGAACTATGGCTACACCTTC
TRBV13,NA,NA,18,TRBJ2-1,CASSSTVPAESSYNEQFF,TGTGCCAGCAGCTCCACCGTTCCGGCGGAGAGCTCCTACAATGAGCAGTTCTTC
TRBV18,TRBD1,NA,16,TRBJ2-7,CASSPGQGFSSYEQYF,TGTGCCAGCTCACCCGGACAGGGTTTCTCCTCCTACGAGCAGTACTTC
TRBV10-3,TRBD2,NA,14,TRBJ2-3,CAIQRGPSTDTQYF,TGTGCCATCCAGCGGGGGCCTAGCACAGATACGCAGTATTTT
TRBV27,NA,NA,16,TRBJ2-5,CASSSPSGAGQETQYF,TGTGCCAGCAGTTCCCCTTCGGGAGCGGGCCAAGAGACCCAGTACTTC
TRBV25-1,TRBD2,NA,15,TRBJ2-1,CASSTRLAAYNEQFF,TGTGCCAGCAGCACCAGACTAGCGGCCTACAATGAGCAGTTCTTC
TRBV19,TRBD1,NA,15,TRBJ2-3,CATRDRGPSTDTQYF,TGTGCCACAAGGGACAGGGGACCTAGCACAGATACGCAGTATTTT
TRBV28,TRBD2,NA,17,TRBJ2-7,CASSLWELAGGPGEQYF,TGTGCCAGCAGTTTATGGGAACTAGCGGGAGGGCCGGGGGAGCAGTACTTC
TRBV7-9,TRBD2,once,14,TRBJ2-7,CASSIAGGRYEQYF,TGTGCCAGCAGCATAGCGGGGGGGAGGTACGAGCAGTACTTC
TRBV4-1,NA,NA,17,TRBJ1-2,CASSQEGEDRTYYGYTF,TGCGCCAGCAGCCAAGAGGGGGAAGACAGGACTTACTATGGCTACACCTTC
TRBV15,NA,NA,14,TRBJ2-3,CATTSGSAWHTQYF,TGTGCCACCACGTCAGGGTCGGCGTGGCATACGCAGTATTTT
TRBV5-5,TRBD1,NA,14,TRBJ1-4,CASSSTGVREKLFF,TGTGCCAGCAGCTCAACAGGGGTGAGGGAAAAACTGTTTTTT
TRBV4-1,NA,NA,15,TRBJ2-7,CASSRGAGAPYEQYF,TGCGCCAGCAGCCGGGGGGCGGGGGCCCCCTACGAGCAGTACTTC
TRBV9,TRBD1,NA,14,TRBJ1-2,CASSPGTANYGYTF,TGTGCCAGCAGCCCCGGGACAGCTAACTATGGCTACACCTTC
TRBV6-1,NA,NA,15,TRBJ1-1,CASSEAGPPHTEAFF,TGTGCCAGCAGTGAAGCCGGTCCACCCCACACTGAAGCTTTCTTT
TRBV7-2,TRBD2,NA,15,TRBJ2-7,CASSPPAGVSYEQYF,TGTGCCAGCAGCCCCCCAGCGGGAGTCAGCTACGAGCAGTACTTC
TRBV4-3,TRBD1,NA,16,TRBJ2-5,CASSQGTDRVGETQYF,TGCGCCAGCAGCCAAGGGACCGACAGGGTGGGAGAGACCCAGTACTTC
TRBV6-1,TRBD2,NA,16,TRBJ2-2,CASSGGRAQDTGELFF,TGTGCCAGCAGTGGGGGGAGGGCACAAGACACCGGGGAGCTGTTTTTT
TRBV6-2/TRBV6-3,TRBD2,NA,17,TRBJ2-1,CASSYEVAGGPYNEQFF,TGTGCCAGCAGTTACGAGGTAGCGGGAGGACCATACAATGAGCAGTTCTTC
TRBV27,TRBD1,once,13,TRBJ2-5,CASSPQGVPGEYF,TGTGCCAGCAGTCCCCAGGGGGTCCCAGGGGAGTACTTC
TRBV19,TRBD2,NA,16,TRBJ2-2,CASGQRLAGDGGELFF,TGTGCCAGTGGGCAACGACTAGCGGGAGATGGGGGGGAGCTGTTTTTT